Following are 22 T cell receptor beta chains from one sample sequenced in a study of T cell repertoires in ileal Crohn's disease. Libraries were prepared by immunoSEQ multiplex PCR; TCRdb keeps only in-frame clonotypes and omits some of them. The data show approximately 4,500 clones, with around 74% seen just once and 20% to 25% held by the top ten. The specimen sequenced was ileal tissue. The receptor set was obtained from an adult with Crohn's disease.

The V call is TRBV6-5, the J call TRBJ2-3, with 7 bases matching TRBD2. The germline V gene encodes CDR1 MNHEY and CDR2 SVGAGI. V was clipped by 5 bases and J by 0 bases; unmatched bases: 5. The length of the CDR3 is 15 residues. CDR3 residues: CASSKLATSTDTQYF. As DNA, the CDR3 is TGTGCCAGCAGTAAACTAGCGACTAGCACAGATACGCAGTATTTT.

The rearrangement joins TRBV6-1 to TRBJ2-5, with D hard to call. Trimming pared 1 base from V and 6 bases from J, leaving 12 bases between. The CDR3 sequence is 14 residues long. Germline V lookup: CDR1 MNHNS, CDR2 SASEGT. The CDR3, as DNA: TGTGCCAGCAGTGAAGGCACCCTTGAGAAGACCCAGTACTTC. It yields the protein CASSEGTLEKTQYF.

The chain links TRBV5-6 to TRBJ2-7; 8 bases are shared with TRBD1. The CDR3 is made up of 14 amino acids. After removal of 4 bases from V and 2 bases from J, the junction contained 5 bases not matched to a gene. CDR1 and CDR2 from the germline V gene are SGHDT and YYEEEE. The DNA for the CDR3 is TGTGCCAGCAGCCGGGACAGGACAACCTACGAGCAGTACTTC. Amino acid sequence: CASSRDRTTYEQYF. Combining the CDR3 with reference TRBV5-6 and TRBJ2-7 gives the whole variable domain DAGVTQSPTHLIKTRGQQVTLRCSPKSGHDTVSWYQQALGQGPQFIFQYYEEEERQRGNFPDRFSGHQFPNYSSELNVNALLLGDSALYLCASSRDRTTYEQYFGPGTRLTVT.

The genes are TRBV11-1 and TRBJ2-6; tentative D call: TRBD2 (5 bases). The CDR3 has 17 amino acids. Trimming left V 1 base short and J 3 bases short, with 13 bases between. Germline-derived CDR1 and CDR2 are SGHAT and FQDESV (reference sequence). The DNA of the CDR3 is TGTGCCAGCAGCTTAGGGACCGGGAAAGGTGGGGCCAACGTCCTGACTTTC. Amino acids: CASSLGTGKGGANVLTF.

The V call is TRBV6-6, the J call TRBJ1-5; 7 positions match TRBD1. Losses at the gene ends were 6 bases for V and 1 base for J; bases not matched to a gene: 9. The CDR3 spans 16 residues. Germline values: CDR1 MNHNY, CDR2 SVGAGI (reference sequence). CDR3 sequence reads: CASRRGQGNSNQPQHF. In DNA form, the CDR3 reads TGTGCCAGCAGGAGGGGGCAGGGAAACAGCAATCAGCCCCAGCATTTT.

V usage is TRBV6-6 and J usage is TRBJ1-5; 8 nucleotides match TRBD1. With V trimmed by 7 bases and J by 7 bases, 6 bases remained unmatched. The CDR3 runs 13 residues. Germline V gene sequence: CDR1 MNHNY, CDR2 SVGAGI (reference sequence). CDR3 loop: CASNSDRAQPQHF. CDR3 in DNA: TGTGCCAGCAACTCGGACAGGGCCCAGCCCCAGCATTTT.

This clone showed up just a few times. The CDR3, as DNA: TGTGCCAGCAGTGACGGACAGGGGCACTATGGCTACACCTTC. It translates to CASSDGQGHYGYTF. The chain employs TRBV6-4 and TRBJ1-2, with 9 bases that match TRBD1. V shed 2 bases, J shed 3 bases, and the junction held 1 base outside the gene matches. CDR1 is MRHNA, CDR2 SNTAGT, per germline. The CDR3 runs 14 residues.

Turning to this clone: One end of the junction fails to match germline, which may point to a read error. Other DNA sequences in the same sample also yield this CDR3. CDR3 nucleotides: TGTGCCAGCAGCTCACCCCGGGACAGGCGGGGCGTCCTGACCTTC. This gives the protein CASSSPRDRRGVLTF. The chain joins TRBV5-6 to TRBJ2-6; 8 bases are shared with TRBD1. There are 15 residues in the CDR3. Germline-derived CDR1 and CDR2 are SGHDT and YYEEEE.

The chain joins TRBV18 to TRBJ1-2, with D tentatively TRBD1 (5 bases). Trimming stripped 3 bases from V and 2 bases from J, with 10 bases between. From germline, CDR1 is KGHSH and CDR2 LQKENI. The CDR3 is 14 amino acids. This CDR3 reads CASSPGLLNYGYTF. As DNA, the CDR3 is TGTGCCAGCTCACCGGGACTTTTGAACTATGGCTACACCTTC.

In nucleotides, the CDR3 is TGTGCCACCAGCAGGTGGGAGGATCGGGAGACCCAGTACTTC. Its translation is CATSRWEDRETQYF. The V gene is TRBV15, the J gene TRBJ2-5; D might be TRBD2 (6 bases). The CDR3 has 14 amino acids. Germline CDR1 LNHNV, CDR2 YYDKDF (reference sequence). The V end lost 3 bases, the J end lost 5 bases, and 13 bases lay between the germline ends.

This chain joins TRBV10-2 and TRBJ2-6; D remains ambiguous. Germline V CDR1 and CDR2: WSHSY, SAAADI. This CDR3 is built from 15 residues. V was clipped by 6 bases and J by 1 base, with 10 bases between them. The CDR3: CASSASLSGANVLTF. The CDR3 bases are TGCGCCAGCAGCGCATCCCTATCTGGGGCCAACGTCCTGACTTTC.

This clone was picked up a small number of times. The CDR3 bases are TGCAGCGCAGGGACAGGGGGCCAGCCCCAGCATTTT. Encoded protein: CSAGTGGQPQHF. The rearrangement uses TRBV29-1 and TRBJ1-5; 12 nucleotides align to TRBD1. CDR3 length: 12 amino acids. CDR1 and CDR2 (germline): SQVTM, ANQGSEA. Unmatched junction bases numbered 2, after V lost 7 bases and J lost 7 bases.

This chain joins TRBV7-8 and TRBJ2-3, with 10 bases identical to TRBD1. This CDR3 has 14 amino acids. The V gene end was trimmed by 8 bases and the J gene end by 2 bases; junction bases not matched to a gene: 4. The germline gives CDR1 SGHVS, CDR2 FQNEAQ. CDR3 DNA sequence: TGTGCCAGCGGACAGGGGGTCCCCACAGATACGCAGTATTTT. As protein: CASGQGVPTDTQYF.

The chain employs TRBV19 and TRBJ1-1, with D maybe TRBD1 (5 bases). Germline loops: CDR1 LNHDA, CDR2 SQIVND (reference sequence). V was pared by 5 bases and J by 7 bases, with 14 bases between. The CDR3 runs 13 residues. CDR3 protein: CASSEGVGVEAFF. The CDR3 DNA reads TGTGCCAGTAGTGAAGGGGTTGGGGTTGAAGCTTTCTTT.

V and J are TRBV25-1 and TRBJ2-4; D is possibly TRBD2 (5 bases). The CDR3 length is 14 residues. Trimming removed 7 bases at V and 4 bases at J, with 14 bases between. Per the germline V gene, CDR1 is MGHDK and CDR2 is SYGVNS. CDR3 region: CASTGGPVKNIQYF. The CDR3 nucleotides are TGTGCCAGCACCGGAGGCCCGGTTAAAAACATTCAGTACTTC.

The chain joins TRBV2 to TRBJ1-5, with TRBD1 matching 9 bases. The CDR3 extends over 16 amino acids. V dropped 6 bases and J dropped 4; count of bases not matched to a gene: 10. Germline-derived CDR1 and CDR2 are SNHLY and FYNNEI. The CDR3 nucleotides read TGTGCCAGCAGCTCCAATCGGGGACAGGGAAATCAGCCCCAGCATTTT. Protein: CASSSNRGQGNQPQHF. The full variable domain, completed using reference TRBV2 and TRBJ1-5, is EPEVTQTPSHQVTQMGQEVILRCVPISNHLYFYWYRQILGQKVEFLVSFYNNEISEKSEIFDDQFSVERPDGSNFTLKIRSTKLEDSAMYFCASSSNRGQGNQPQHFGDGTRLSIL.

About this clone: Germline and junction disagree at one end, which may indicate a read error. The V gene is TRBV4-1, the J gene TRBJ1-5; TRBD1 aligns across 7 bases. Germline V gene sequence: CDR1 MGHRA, CDR2 YSYEKL. The CDR3 is 14 amino acids. Here the CDR3 DNA reads TGCGCCAGCAGCCAAGAACAGGGGAATCGGCCCCAGCATTTT. Protein product: CASSQEQGNRPQHF.

This clone has a handful of counts. This rearrangement joins TRBV5-4 to TRBJ1-1, with 10 bases identical to TRBD1. After removal of 4 bases from V and 3 bases from J, the junction contained 3 bases not matched to a gene. This CDR3 contains 14 residues. Germline V lookup: CDR1 SGHNT, CDR2 YYREEE (reference sequence). The CDR3 here is CASSGTGAYTEAFF. DNA for the CDR3: TGTGCCAGCAGCGGGACAGGGGCCTACACTGAAGCTTTCTTT.

In DNA, the CDR3 is TGTGCCAGCAGGGGAGACAGGGCGGGGAACACTGAAGCTTTCTTT. Its protein product is CASRGDRAGNTEAFF. This chain connects TRBV2 to TRBJ1-1; the match to TRBD1 covers 7 bases. The V gene's germline CDR1 is SNHLY and CDR2 FYNNEI. With 6 bases clipped from V and 1 base from J, the junction kept 8 bases outside the gene matches. The CDR3 length is 15 residues.

The rearrangement joins TRBV18 to TRBJ1-5, with 7 bases matching TRBD1. The CDR3 runs to 15 residues. The trim removed 4 bases at V and 1 base at J, leaving 4 bases unmatched. Germline CDR1 KGHSH, CDR2 LQKENI. CDR3 sequence reads: CASSLDRVSNQPQHF. The DNA for the CDR3 is TGTGCCAGCTCACTCGACAGGGTAAGCAATCAGCCCCAGCATTTT.

The rearrangement uses TRBV27 and TRBJ1-4; 7 nucleotides line up with TRBD1. Germline V gives CDR1 MNHEY, CDR2 SMNVEV (reference sequence). With V trimmed by 5 bases and J by 7 bases, 7 bases remained unmatched. The CDR3 loop spans 14 amino acids. CDR3 loop: CASSVDRRSEKLFF. CDR3 DNA sequence: TGTGCCAGCAGTGTGGACAGGCGATCTGAAAAACTGTTTTTT.

The gene calls are TRBV7-2 and TRBJ1-1; D call uncertain. The V gene's germline CDR1 is SGHTA and CDR2 FQGNSA. Trimming left V 7 bases short and J 4 bases short, with 10 bases between. The CDR3 spans 12 residues. The DNA of the CDR3 is TGTGCCAGCACATTCTACGGCACTGAAGCTTTCTTT. It translates to CASTFYGTEAFF.